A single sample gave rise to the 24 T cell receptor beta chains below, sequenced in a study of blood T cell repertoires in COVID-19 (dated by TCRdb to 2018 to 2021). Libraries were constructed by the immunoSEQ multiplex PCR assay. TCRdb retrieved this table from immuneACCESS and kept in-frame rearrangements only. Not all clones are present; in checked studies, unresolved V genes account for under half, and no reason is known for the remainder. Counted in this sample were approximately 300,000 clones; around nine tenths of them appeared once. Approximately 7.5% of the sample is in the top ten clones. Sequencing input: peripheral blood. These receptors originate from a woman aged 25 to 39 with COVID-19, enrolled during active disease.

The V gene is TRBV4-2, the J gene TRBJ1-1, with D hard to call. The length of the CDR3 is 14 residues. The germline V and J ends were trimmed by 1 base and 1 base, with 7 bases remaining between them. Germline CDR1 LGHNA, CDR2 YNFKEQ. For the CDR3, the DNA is TGTGCCAGCAGCCAAGCACAGAGGAACACTGAAGCTTTCTTT. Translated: CASSQAQRNTEAFF.

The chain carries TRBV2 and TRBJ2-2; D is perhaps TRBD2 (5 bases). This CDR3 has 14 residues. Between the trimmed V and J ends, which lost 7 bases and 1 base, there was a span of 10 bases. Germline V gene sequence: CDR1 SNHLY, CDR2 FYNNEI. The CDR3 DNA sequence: TGTGCCAGCATCCTTAGCGAGAACACCGGGGAGCTGTTTTTT. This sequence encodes CASILSENTGELFF.

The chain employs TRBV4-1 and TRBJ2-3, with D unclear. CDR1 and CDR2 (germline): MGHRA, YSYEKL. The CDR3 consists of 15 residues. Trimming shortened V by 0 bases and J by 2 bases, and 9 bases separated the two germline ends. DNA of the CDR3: TGCGCCAGCAGCCAAGAGAGACTGGACACAGATACGCAGTATTTT. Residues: CASSQERLDTDTQYF.

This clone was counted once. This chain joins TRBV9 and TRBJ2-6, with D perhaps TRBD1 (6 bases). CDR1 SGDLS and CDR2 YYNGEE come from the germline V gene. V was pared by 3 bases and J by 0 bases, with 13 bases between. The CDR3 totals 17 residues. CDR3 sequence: CASSAGHLNSGANVLTF. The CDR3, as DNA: TGTGCCAGCAGCGCGGGACACCTGAACTCTGGGGCCAACGTCCTGACTTTC.

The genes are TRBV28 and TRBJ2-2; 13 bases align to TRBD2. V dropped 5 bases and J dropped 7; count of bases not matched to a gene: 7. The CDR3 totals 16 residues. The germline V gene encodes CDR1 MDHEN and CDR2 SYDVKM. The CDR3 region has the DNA TGTGCCAGCAGTCTTGGACTAGCGGGAGCCGGCGGGGAGCTGTTTTTT. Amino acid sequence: CASSLGLAGAGGELFF.

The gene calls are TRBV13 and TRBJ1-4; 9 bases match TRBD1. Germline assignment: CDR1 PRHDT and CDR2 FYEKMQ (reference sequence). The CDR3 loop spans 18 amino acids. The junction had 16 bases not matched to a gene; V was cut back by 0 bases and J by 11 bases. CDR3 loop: CASSLGRTGETLFGKLFF. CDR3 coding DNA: TGTGCCAGCAGCTTAGGTCGGACAGGGGAGACTCTATTCGGGAAACTGTTTTTT.

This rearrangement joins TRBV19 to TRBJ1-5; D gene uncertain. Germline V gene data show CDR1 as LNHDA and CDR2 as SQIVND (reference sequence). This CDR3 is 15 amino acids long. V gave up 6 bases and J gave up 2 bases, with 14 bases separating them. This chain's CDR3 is CASSPQLWGNQPQHF. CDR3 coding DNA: TGTGCCAGTAGCCCACAGCTATGGGGCAATCAGCCCCAGCATTTT.

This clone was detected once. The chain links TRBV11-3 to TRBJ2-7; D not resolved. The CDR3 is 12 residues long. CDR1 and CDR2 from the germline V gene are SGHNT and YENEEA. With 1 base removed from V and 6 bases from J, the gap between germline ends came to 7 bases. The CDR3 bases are TGTGCCAGCAGCTTAGGGTACGGCGAGCAGTACTTC. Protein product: CASSLGYGEQYF.

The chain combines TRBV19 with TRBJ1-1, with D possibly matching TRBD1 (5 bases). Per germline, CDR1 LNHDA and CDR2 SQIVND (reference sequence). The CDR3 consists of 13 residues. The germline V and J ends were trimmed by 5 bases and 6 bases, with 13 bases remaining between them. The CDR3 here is CASSSRTRAEAFF. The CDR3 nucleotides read TGTGCCAGTAGTTCCCGGACAAGAGCTGAAGCTTTCTTT.

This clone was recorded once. The CDR3 bases are TGTGCCAGCAGCTTGTCCGGGACAAAGTATCAGCCCCAGCATTTT. Amino acid sequence: CASSLSGTKYQPQHF. The V gene is TRBV7-8, the J gene TRBJ1-5, with D possibly TRBD1 on 6 matching bases. Trimming took 3 bases from V and 5 from J, leaving 14 bases between them. CDR3 length: 15 amino acids. CDR1 is SGHVS, CDR2 FQNEAQ, per germline.

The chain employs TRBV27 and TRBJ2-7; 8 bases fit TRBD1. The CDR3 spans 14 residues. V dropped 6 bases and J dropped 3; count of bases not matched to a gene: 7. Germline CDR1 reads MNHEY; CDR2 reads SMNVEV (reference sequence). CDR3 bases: TGTGCCAGCAGCTTAGCCGGACAGGGCTACGAGCAGTACTTC. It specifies CASSLAGQGYEQYF.

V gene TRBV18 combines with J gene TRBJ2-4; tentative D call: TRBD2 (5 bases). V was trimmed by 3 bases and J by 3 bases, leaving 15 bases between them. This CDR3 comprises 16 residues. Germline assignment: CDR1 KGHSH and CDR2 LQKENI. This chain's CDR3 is CASSPLVAGVKNIQYF. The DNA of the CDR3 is TGTGCCAGCTCACCCCTAGTCGCGGGTGTCAAAAACATTCAGTACTTC.

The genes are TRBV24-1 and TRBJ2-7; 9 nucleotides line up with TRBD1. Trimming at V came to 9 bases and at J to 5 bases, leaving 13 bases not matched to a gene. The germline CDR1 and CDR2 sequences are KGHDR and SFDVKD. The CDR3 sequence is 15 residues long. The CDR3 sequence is CATSGAGQGRNEQYF. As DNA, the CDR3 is TGTGCCACCTCGGGGGCGGGACAGGGTCGTAACGAGCAGTACTTC.

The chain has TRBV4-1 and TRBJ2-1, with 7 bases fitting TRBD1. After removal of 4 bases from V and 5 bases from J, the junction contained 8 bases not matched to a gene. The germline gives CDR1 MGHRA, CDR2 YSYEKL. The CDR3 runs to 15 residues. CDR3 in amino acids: CASSRETGRDNEQFF. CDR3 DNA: TGCGCCAGCAGCCGAGAGACAGGGCGGGACAATGAGCAGTTCTTC.

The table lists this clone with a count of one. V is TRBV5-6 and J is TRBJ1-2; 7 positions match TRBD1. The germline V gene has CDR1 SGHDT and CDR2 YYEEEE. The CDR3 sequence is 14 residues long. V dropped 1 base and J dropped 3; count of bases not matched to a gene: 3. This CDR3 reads CASSLTGEDYGYTF. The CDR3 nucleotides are TGTGCCAGCAGCTTGACAGGGGAGGACTATGGCTACACCTTC.

The CDR3 sequence: CASSSSDRGLGSPLHF. The CDR3 DNA reads as TGTGCCAGCAGTTCCTCGGACAGGGGGCTAGGATCACCCCTCCACTTT. The V and J genes are TRBV6-5 and TRBJ1-6; TRBD1 aligns across 11 bases. Germline V CDR1 and CDR2: MNHEY, SVGAGI. The V gene end was trimmed by 4 bases and the J gene end by 10 bases; junction bases not matched to a gene: 9. CDR3 size: 16 residues.

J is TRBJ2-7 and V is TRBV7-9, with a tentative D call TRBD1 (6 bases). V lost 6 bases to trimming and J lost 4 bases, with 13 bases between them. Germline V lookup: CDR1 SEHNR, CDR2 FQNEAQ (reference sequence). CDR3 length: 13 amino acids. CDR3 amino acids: CASSRRDTYEQYF. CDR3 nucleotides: TGTGCCAGCAGTCGCCGGGACACTTACGAGCAGTACTTC.

In DNA form, the CDR3 reads TGCGCCAGCAGCAGGACAGGGGGCCCCGGGGAGCTGTTTTTT. This translates into CASSRTGGPGELFF. V and J are TRBV5-1 and TRBJ2-2; 11 bases are shared with TRBD1. Germline assignment: CDR1 SGHRS and CDR2 YFSETQ. The length of the CDR3 is 14 residues. Trimming cost V 4 bases and J 6 bases; bases outside gene matches: 2.

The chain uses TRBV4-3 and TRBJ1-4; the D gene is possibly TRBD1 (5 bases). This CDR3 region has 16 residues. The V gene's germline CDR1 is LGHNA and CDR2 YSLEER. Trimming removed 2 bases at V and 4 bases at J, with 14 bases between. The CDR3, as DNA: TGCGCCAGCAGCCAAAAGGGGAGGGTCCTTAATGAAAAACTGTTTTTT. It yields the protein CASSQKGRVLNEKLFF.

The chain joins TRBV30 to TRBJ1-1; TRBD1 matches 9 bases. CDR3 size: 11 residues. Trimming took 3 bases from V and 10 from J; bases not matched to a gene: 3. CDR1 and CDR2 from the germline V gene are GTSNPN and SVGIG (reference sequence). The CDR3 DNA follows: TGTGCCTGGAGCACAGGGGGCCGAGCTTTCTTT. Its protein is CAWSTGGRAFF.

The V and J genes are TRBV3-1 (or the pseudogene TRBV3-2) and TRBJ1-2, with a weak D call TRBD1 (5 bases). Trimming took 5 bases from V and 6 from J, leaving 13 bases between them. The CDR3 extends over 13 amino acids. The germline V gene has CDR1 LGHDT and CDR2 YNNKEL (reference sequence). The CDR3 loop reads CASSKDWGDGYTF. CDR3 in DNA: TGTGCCAGCAGCAAGGACTGGGGGGATGGCTACACCTTC.

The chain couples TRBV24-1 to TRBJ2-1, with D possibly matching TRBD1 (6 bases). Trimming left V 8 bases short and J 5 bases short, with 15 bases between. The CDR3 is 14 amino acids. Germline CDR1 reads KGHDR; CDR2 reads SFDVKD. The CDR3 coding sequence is TGTGCCACCATAGGGGGTGGCGATGACAATGAGCAGTTCTTC. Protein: CATIGGGDDNEQFF.

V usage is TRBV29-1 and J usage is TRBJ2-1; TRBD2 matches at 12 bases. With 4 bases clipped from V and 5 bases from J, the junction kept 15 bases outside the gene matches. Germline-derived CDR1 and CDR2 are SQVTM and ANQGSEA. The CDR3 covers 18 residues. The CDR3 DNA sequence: TGCAGCGTTGGAGGTGGACCTCGGACTAGCGGGAACCACAATGAGCAGTTCTTC. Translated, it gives CSVGGGPRTSGNHNEQFF.

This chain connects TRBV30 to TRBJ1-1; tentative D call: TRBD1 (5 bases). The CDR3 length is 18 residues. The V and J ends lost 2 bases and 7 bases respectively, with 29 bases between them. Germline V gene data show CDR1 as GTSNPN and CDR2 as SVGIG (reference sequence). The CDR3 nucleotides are TGTGCCTGGAGTCTTTGGCGTGGGACTACACGACTTTTGGGTGAAGCTTTCTTT. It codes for CAWSLWRGTTRLLGEAFF.